Following are 20 T cell receptor beta chains from one sample sequenced in a study of blood T cell repertoires in COVID-19. Repertoires were generated with immunoSEQ multiplex PCR, while TCRdb's copy carries only in-frame clones and drops some. Of about 100,000 clones in the sample, 85% to 90% were seen once. Sequenced input: peripheral blood. Every receptor here comes from a human donor in a cohort sampled during active COVID-19.

The V gene is TRBV18, the J gene TRBJ2-1; weak D call: TRBD2 (6 bases). The CDR3 is 14 amino acids. Germline V CDR1 and CDR2: KGHSH, LQKENI. Trimming removed 4 bases from V and 6 bases from J, with 13 bases in between. CDR3 region: CASSQTKTSNEQFF. The CDR3 DNA follows: TGTGCCAGCTCACAAACTAAGACTAGCAATGAGCAGTTCTTC.

The CDR3 sequence: CASTGLAGGDTQYF. The CDR3 bases are TGTGCCAGCACGGGACTAGCGGGAGGAGATACGCAGTATTTT. The chain couples TRBV18 to TRBJ2-3; 15 bases map to TRBD2. Germline V CDR1 and CDR2: KGHSH, LQKENI. V was clipped by 8 bases and J by 5 bases; unmatched bases: 2. This CDR3 region has 14 residues.

The chain couples TRBV20-1 to TRBJ1-6; a possible D gene is TRBD1 (5 bases). V was pared by 3 bases and J by 3 bases, with 18 bases between. Germline V CDR1 and CDR2: DFQATT, SNEGSKA (reference sequence). The CDR3 has 17 amino acids. As DNA, the CDR3 is TGCAGTGCTAGTCCCCTCGGGGGGAGTAACTATAATTCACCCCTCCACTTT. As protein: CSASPLGGSNYNSPLHF.

The CDR3 loop is CASSSYRDGVFRETQYF. The CDR3 coding sequence is TGCGCCAGCAGCTCATACAGGGATGGGGTATTCCGAGAGACCCAGTACTTC. This sequence joins TRBV5-1 and TRBJ2-5, with D perhaps matching TRBD1 (6 bases). CDR1 is SGHRS, CDR2 YFSETQ, per germline. The CDR3 spans 17 residues. The germline V and J ends were trimmed by 3 bases and 4 bases, with 22 bases remaining between them.

The V call is TRBV7-6, the J call TRBJ2-7, with TRBD2 identical over 9 bases. CDR1 and CDR2 from the germline V gene are SGHVS and FNYEAQ. The junction had 11 bases not matched to a gene; V was cut back by 4 bases and J by 4 bases. The CDR3 runs to 16 residues. The chain's CDR3 is CASSSRLRREGYEQYF. The CDR3 DNA is TGTGCCAGCAGCTCTAGGCTGCGGCGGGAGGGGTACGAGCAGTACTTC.

This chain uses TRBV5-4 with TRBJ2-2; 9 bases map to TRBD1. The germline V gene has CDR1 SGHNT and CDR2 YYREEE (reference sequence). Trimming at V came to 2 bases and at J to 3 bases, leaving 8 bases not matched to a gene. This CDR3 spans 17 amino acids. CDR3 region: CASSLGQGIWDTGELFF. In nucleotides, the CDR3 is TGTGCCAGCAGCTTAGGACAGGGGATCTGGGACACCGGGGAGCTGTTTTTT.

This clone occurred a few times. This CDR3 is CASSVEAGTPYEQYF. The CDR3 bases are TGTGCCAGCAGCGTAGAGGCGGGAACCCCCTACGAGCAGTACTTC. The chain is built from TRBV9 and TRBJ2-7; possibly TRBD2 for D (6 bases). The V end was cut by 0 bases, the J end by 2 bases, with 12 bases between. The germline gives CDR1 SGDLS, CDR2 YYNGEE. The CDR3 is made up of 15 amino acids.

The chain employs TRBV20-1 and TRBJ1-2, with D unresolved. Germline V gene sequence: CDR1 DFQATT, CDR2 SNEGSKA (reference sequence). V was shortened by 4 bases and J by 4 bases, with 7 bases between the two germline ends. This CDR3 is built from 11 residues. CDR3 sequence (DNA): TGCAGTGCTACAGGACTCTATGGCTACACCTTC. This sequence encodes CSATGLYGYTF.

In DNA form, the CDR3 reads TGTGCCAGCAGTTACCTCCCTGCAGGGTCCGACTATGGCTACACCTTC. Its protein product is CASSYLPAGSDYGYTF. The rearrangement uses TRBV6-6 and TRBJ1-2; weak D call: TRBD1 (5 bases). The CDR3 runs 16 residues. Germline values: CDR1 MNHNY, CDR2 SVGAGI (reference sequence). The V and J ends lost 2 bases and 3 bases respectively, with 16 bases between them.

The genes are TRBV18 and TRBJ2-2; tentatively, D is TRBD2 (5 bases). Germline-derived CDR1 and CDR2 are KGHSH and LQKENI. V shed 3 bases and J shed 4 bases, with 12 bases lying between them. This CDR3 has 15 residues. CDR3 DNA sequence: TGTGCCAGCTCACCCCCGAGCGGCCGCACCGGGGAGCTGTTTTTT. It specifies CASSPPSGRTGELFF. The whole variable domain, filled in from reference TRBV18 and TRBJ2-2, reads NAGVMQNPRHLVRRRGQEARLRCSPMKGHSHVYWYRQLPEEGLKFMVYLQKENIIDESGMPKERFSAEFPKEGPSILRIQQVVRGDSAAYFCASSPPSGRTGELFFGEGSRLTVL.

The J gene is TRBJ1-5, the V gene TRBV19; 8 bases fit TRBD1. The germline CDR1 and CDR2 sequences are LNHDA and SQIVND (reference sequence). The CDR3 is 13 amino acids. J was trimmed by 5 bases and V by 10 bases; bases with no gene match: 7. DNA for the CDR3: TGTGCCACCTCGGACAGGGTGGATCAGCCCCAGCATTTT. Its protein product is CATSDRVDQPQHF.

This clone was seen just once. The chain links TRBV28 to TRBJ1-5, with 10 bases that match TRBD1. This CDR3 is built from 15 residues. Per the germline V gene, CDR1 is MDHEN and CDR2 is SYDVKM. V lost 4 bases and J lost 3; bases outside the gene matches: 3. The DNA of the CDR3 is TGTGCCAGCAGTTCGGGACAGGGGAACAATCAGCCCCAGCATTTT. Protein sequence: CASSSGQGNNQPQHF.

This chain links TRBV4-1 with TRBJ2-2; tentatively, D is TRBD2 (7 bases). The CDR3 sequence is 16 residues long. Germline loops: CDR1 MGHRA, CDR2 YSYEKL. Trimming took off 3 bases at V and 4 bases at J, with 15 bases between the two ends. The CDR3 region is CASSQATGGVTGELFF. The CDR3 DNA is TGCGCCAGCAGCCAGGCTACGGGGGGCGTCACCGGGGAGCTGTTTTTT.

The chain carries TRBV4-1 and TRBJ1-4; D is uncertain. This CDR3 region has 15 residues. In germline, CDR1 is MGHRA, CDR2 YSYEKL. V lost 6 bases to trimming and J lost 0 bases, with 11 bases between them. In nucleotides, the CDR3 is TGCGCCAGCAGTTCCTTTATCGCAACTAATGAAAAACTGTTTTTT. This translates into CASSSFIATNEKLFF.

V usage is TRBV11-2 and J usage is TRBJ2-3; 11 bases are shared with TRBD2. Germline-derived CDR1 and CDR2 are SGHAT and FQNNGV. Trimming removed 0 bases from V and 2 bases from J; junction bases left unmatched: 10. The CDR3 extends over 19 amino acids. The CDR3 DNA follows: TGTGCCAGCAGCTTAGATTTGTGGGGACTAGCGGAGTTCACAGATACGCAGTATTTT. Protein: CASSLDLWGLAEFTDTQYF. Complete variable domain (other parts from reference TRBV11-2 and TRBJ2-3): EAGVAQSPRYKIIEKRQSVAFWCNPISGHATLYWYQQILGQGPKLLIQFQNNGVVDDSQLPKDRFSAERLKGVDSTLKIQPAKLEDSAVYLCASSLDLWGLAEFTDTQYFGPGTRLTVL.

V gene TRBV3-1 (or the pseudogene TRBV3-2) combines with J gene TRBJ2-5, with D tentatively TRBD2 (6 bases). The CDR3 extends over 11 amino acids. Looked up from germline, CDR1 is LGHDT and CDR2 is YNNKEL (reference sequence). V shed 3 bases and J shed 9 bases, with 8 bases lying between them. The CDR3 sequence: CASSQAGSQYF. CDR3 coding DNA: TGTGCCAGCAGCCAGGCGGGGTCCCAGTACTTC.

This chain connects TRBV4-1 to TRBJ2-1; D perhaps matches TRBD2 (6 bases). The V gene lost 6 bases and the J gene lost 5 bases, with 14 bases spanning the gap. The CDR3 contains 14 residues. Looked up from germline, CDR1 is MGHRA and CDR2 is YSYEKL. The CDR3: CASRLSGFDNEQFF. Written as DNA, the CDR3 is TGCGCCAGCAGACTAAGCGGGTTCGACAATGAGCAGTTCTTC.

V and J are TRBV5-1 and TRBJ1-1; 8 bases match TRBD1. Per the germline V gene, CDR1 is SGHRS and CDR2 is YFSETQ. The CDR3 has 15 amino acids. V was clipped by 0 bases and J by 0 bases; unmatched bases: 1. The CDR3 sequence: CASSLGQGLNTEAFF. The DNA of the CDR3 is TGCGCCAGCAGCTTGGGACAGGGGTTGAACACTGAAGCTTTCTTT.

This chain joins TRBV2 and TRBJ1-4; the match to TRBD1 covers 7 bases. Germline V gene data show CDR1 as SNHLY and CDR2 as FYNNEI. This CDR3 is built from 14 residues. Trimming at V came to 2 bases and at J to 8 bases, leaving 5 bases not matched to a gene. CDR3 sequence (DNA): TGTGCCAGCAGTGAAAGAACAGGGGTAGAAAAACTGTTTTTT. It translates to CASSERTGVEKLFF.

The CDR3 DNA follows: TGTGCCAGCAGCCAAGACCCCTTCGGAGCCAGCACAGATACGCAGTATTTT. It codes for CASSQDPFGASTDTQYF. The genes are TRBV3-1 (or the pseudogene TRBV3-2) and TRBJ2-3; no reliable D call. Trimming shortened V by 0 bases and J by 0 bases, and 13 bases separated the two germline ends. This CDR3 spans 17 amino acids. Germline-derived CDR1 and CDR2 are LGHDT and YNNKEL (reference sequence).